This is a list of T cell receptor beta chains from one sample in a study of T cell responses to AZD1222 COVID-19 vaccine. Profiled with immunoSEQ multiplex PCR; TCRdb holds only in-frame clones, not every one. This table has around 99,000 clones, around 90% appearing once. The sequenced sample was peripheral blood, obtained on day 0 of AZD1222 vaccination. These receptors were collected from an adult in good health. CDR3s include the opening cysteine and the closing phenylalanine or tryptophan. The order of the fields is J gene, clone size, D gene, V gene, CDR3 DNA, CDR3 protein. D genes are given only for firm matches. Clone size appears in some rows only: once, few, many, or a class for an expanded clone.

TRBJ2-1 . . TRBV5-6 TGTGCCAGCAGCGCGGGTTCATCCGGGAATGAGCAGTTCTTC CASSAGSSGNEQFF
TRBJ1-5 . . TRBV19 TGTGCCAGTAGACAAGGGGGGCAGCCCCAGCATTTT CASRQGGQPQHF
TRBJ1-1 . . TRBV7-6 TGTGCCAGCAGCTCACAGGCTTACACTGAAGCTTTCTTT CASSSQAYTEAFF
TRBJ2-1 . TRBD1 TRBV5-1 TGCGCCAGCAGCTTGGGGGGGACAGGCAATGAGCAGTTCTTC CASSLGGTGNEQFF
TRBJ1-1 . . TRBV10-3 TGTGCCATCAGTGAGTCGAAAGGGGCTGAAGCTTTCTTT CAISESKGAEAFF
TRBJ2-1 . TRBD2 TRBV6-2/TRBV6-3 TGTGCCAGCAGTTACTCGTCGTGGTGGGCTAGCGGGACTGGATCTTACAATGAGCAGTTCTTC CASSYSSWWASGTGSYNEQFF
TRBJ2-7 . . TRBV15 TGTGCCACCAGCAGAGATCCCATTTACGAGCAGTACTTC CATSRDPIYEQYF
TRBJ2-1 . TRBD2 TRBV10-3 TGTGCCACGTCAGCGGGACTAGCGGGAGGGAATGAGCAGTTCTTC CATSAGLAGGNEQFF
TRBJ1-1 once . TRBV9 TGTGCCAGCAGCGAACAGGCGAACACTGAAGCTTTCTTT CASSEQANTEAFF
TRBJ1-4 . . TRBV5-6 TGTGCCAGCAGCTTGGGGGAGGATGAAAAACTGTTTTTT CASSLGEDEKLFF
TRBJ1-5 few TRBD1 TRBV7-2 TGTGCCAGCAGCTTGGGGACAGGGGGATGGCAGCCCCAGCATTTT CASSLGTGGWQPQHF
TRBJ2-1 . . TRBV7-3 TGTGCCAGCAGCTCTCCGGGGGGCGAGCAGTTCTTC CASSSPGGEQFF
TRBJ2-2 . TRBD1 TRBV19 TGTGCCAGTAGTAAAGGACAGGGGGGGAACACCGGGGAGCTGTTTTTT CASSKGQGGNTGELFF
TRBJ1-1 . . TRBV6-6 TGTGCCAGCAGTTACGCTTGGGATACAAACACTGAAGCTTTCTTT CASSYAWDTNTEAFF